These 16 T cell receptor beta chains share one sample of origin, sequenced in a study of technical replicates of blood from a handful of donors. Only in-frame clones appear in the TCRdb table, and some are missing; sequencing was by immunoSEQ multiplex PCR. The data contain 75,000 to 100,000 clones, 95% of them singletons. Sequencing was done on a sample of T cells isolated from PBMCs. The receptors were sampled from a human donor in good health.

The V gene is TRBV19, the J gene TRBJ2-1, with D tentatively TRBD2 (6 bases). This CDR3 contains 13 residues. Germline-derived CDR1 and CDR2 are LNHDA and SQIVND (reference sequence). Trimming took 7 bases from V and 5 from J, leaving 12 bases between them. The CDR3 here is CASTGRGHNEQFF. CDR3 bases: TGTGCCAGTACCGGGCGGGGCCACAATGAGCAGTTCTTC.

The chain recombines TRBV5-1 with TRBJ2-2; D is possibly TRBD1 (7 bases). From germline, CDR1 is SGHRS and CDR2 YFSETQ. V was cut by 1 base and J by 5 bases, with 9 bases left in between. The CDR3 is made up of 14 amino acids. The CDR3 nucleotides read TGCGCCAGCAGCTTGCAGGGGGGAACCGGGGAGCTGTTTTTT. Translated, it gives CASSLQGGTGELFF.

The chain uses TRBV2 and TRBJ2-7; maybe TRBD2 (6 bases). The germline V gene encodes CDR1 SNHLY and CDR2 FYNNEI. The CDR3 contains 14 residues. V lost 7 bases, J lost 4 bases, and 17 bases lay in between. DNA of the CDR3: TGTGCCAGCACTGCCGGGACTTACAAGTACGAGCAGTACTTC. It codes for CASTAGTYKYEQYF.

V usage is TRBV2 and J usage is TRBJ1-6; no definite D call. CDR1 and CDR2 (germline): SNHLY, FYNNEI. This CDR3 has 13 amino acids. Trimming pared 7 bases from V and 6 bases from J, leaving 10 bases between. CDR3 bases: TGTGCCAGCACCCCAGATCTTAATTCACCCCTCCACTTT. Protein sequence: CASTPDLNSPLHF.

This chain joins TRBV27 and TRBJ2-1, with 8 bases identical to TRBD1. Germline CDR1 reads MNHEY; CDR2 reads SMNVEV (reference sequence). The CDR3 is 15 amino acids. Trimming cost V 2 bases and J 8 bases; bases outside gene matches: 8. The CDR3 loop reads CASSLQGAQGYEQFF. The CDR3 region has the DNA TGTGCCAGCAGTTTACAGGGGGCGCAAGGCTATGAGCAGTTCTTC.

CDR3 loop: CASSISAGSGYGEQYF. The CDR3 DNA reads TGTGCCAGTAGTATATCCGCGGGGAGCGGATACGGGGAGCAGTACTTC. The chain uses TRBV19 and TRBJ2-7, with D possibly being TRBD2 (6 bases). Germline CDR1 is LNHDA and CDR2 is SQIVND (reference sequence). Trimming shortened V by 2 bases and J by 7 bases, and 21 bases separated the two germline ends. The CDR3 has 16 amino acids.

The V and J genes are TRBV4-1 and TRBJ2-1; 8 bases map to TRBD2. Germline CDR1 MGHRA, CDR2 YSYEKL. The CDR3 extends over 16 amino acids. V lost 4 bases to trimming and J lost 0 bases; unmatched junction nucleotides: 5. The CDR3, as DNA: TGCGCCAGCAGCCCTAGCGGGCAGAGCTCCTACAATGAGCAGTTCTTC. Translated, it gives CASSPSGQSSYNEQFF.

The chain combines TRBV7-2 with TRBJ2-2; D call uncertain. Between the trimmed V and J ends, which lost 5 bases and 1 base, there was a span of 8 bases. The germline V gene has CDR1 SGHTA and CDR2 FQGNSA. This CDR3 spans 14 amino acids. The CDR3 protein is CASSVGRNTGELFF. Written as DNA, the CDR3 is TGTGCCAGCAGCGTGGGCCGGAACACCGGGGAGCTGTTTTTT. Supplemented by reference TRBV7-2 and TRBJ2-2, the full variable domain reads GAGVSQSPSNKVTEKGKDVELRCDPISGHTALYWYRQSLGQGLEFLIYFQGNSAPDKSGLPSDRFSAERTGGSVSTLTIQRTQQEDSAVYLCASSVGRNTGELFFGEGSRLTVL.

The rearrangement links TRBV5-1 to TRBJ1-1; the match to TRBD1 covers 8 bases. V lost 3 bases and J lost 3; bases outside the gene matches: 4. CDR1 and CDR2 from the germline V gene are SGHRS and YFSETQ. The CDR3 spans 14 residues. CDR3 residues: CASSSTGADTEAFF. CDR3 sequence (DNA): TGCGCCAGCAGCTCGACAGGGGCCGACACTGAAGCTTTCTTT.

This chain connects TRBV7-9 to TRBJ2-7; D gene ambiguous. The CDR3 is 12 amino acids. Trimming cost V 4 bases and J 5 bases, with 9 bases left between them. Germline V CDR1 and CDR2: SEHNR, FQNEAQ (reference sequence). The CDR3 sequence: CASSSFDNEQYF. Here the CDR3 DNA reads TGTGCCAGCAGCTCCTTCGACAACGAGCAGTACTTC.

This chain links TRBV2 with TRBJ1-1, with D possibly being TRBD1 (6 bases). Germline CDR1 reads SNHLY; CDR2 reads FYNNEI. V lost 5 bases to trimming and J lost 4 bases, with 23 bases between them. This CDR3 comprises 17 residues. The chain's CDR3 is CASSPGGGGFSSTEAFF. CDR3 bases: TGTGCCAGCAGTCCAGGCGGGGGCGGTTTCTCGAGCACTGAAGCTTTCTTT.

The chain links TRBV5-1 to TRBJ2-3; D may be TRBD1 (6 bases). CDR3 size: 15 residues. Germline V lookup: CDR1 SGHRS, CDR2 YFSETQ. V gave up 0 bases and J gave up 1 base, with 9 bases separating them. CDR3 nucleotides: TGCGCCAGCAGCTTGGGGACAGTTCGCACAGATACGCAGTATTTT. Translated, it gives CASSLGTVRTDTQYF.

This clone was counted a single time. The chain carries TRBV6-1 and TRBJ1-1, with D possibly being TRBD1 (5 bases). The CDR3 spans 13 residues. Germline-derived CDR1 and CDR2 are MNHNS and SASEGT. The V and J ends lost 2 bases and 4 bases respectively, with 8 bases between them. CDR3 in amino acids: CASSERGSTEAFF. The CDR3 bases are TGTGCCAGCAGTGAAAGGGGATCCACTGAAGCTTTCTTT.

In its sample, this clone was seen once. The chain employs TRBV5-1 and TRBJ2-5; maybe TRBD1 (7 bases). Between the trimmed V and J ends, which lost 0 bases and 5 bases, there was a span of 11 bases. The CDR3 extends over 14 amino acids. From germline, CDR1 is SGHRS and CDR2 YFSETQ. The CDR3 protein is CASSLGTGGETQYF. DNA of the CDR3: TGCGCCAGCAGCTTGGGGACAGGAGGGGAGACCCAGTACTTC.

The chain uses TRBV10-3 and TRBJ2-5; D gene uncertain. CDR3 size: 12 residues. Germline V gene lookup returns CDR1 ENHRY and CDR2 SYGVKD. The V end lost 3 bases, the J end lost 4 bases, and 6 bases lay between the germline ends. The CDR3 region is CAISDRGETQYF. The DNA of the CDR3 is TGTGCCATCAGTGACCGCGGAGAGACCCAGTACTTC.

This chain joins TRBV7-9 and TRBJ2-1; 8 nucleotides align to TRBD1. V dropped 3 bases and J dropped 10; count of bases not matched to a gene: 2. The CDR3 sequence is 12 residues long. Germline V CDR1 and CDR2: SEHNR, FQNEAQ (reference sequence). The CDR3 region is CASSFQGAEQFF. In DNA, the CDR3 is TGTGCCAGCAGCTTTCAGGGGGCGGAGCAGTTCTTC.